The 16 T cell receptor beta chains in this list originate from one sample, sequenced in a study of CD8+CD57+ T cells in acquired aplastic anemia. Profiling of TCR beta VDJ combinations and CDR3 sequences used genomic DNA as template. TCRdb fed the reads into MiXCR, producing one record per CDR3 protein. The table has 150,000 to 200,000 distinct CDR3 sequences, roughly 47% seen once. Sequenced sample: sorted CD4+, CD8+, or CD8+CD57+ T cells (not recorded which) from PBMCs. Receptors were obtained from a human donor in good health.

This rearrangement joins TRBV7-2 to TRBJ2-3; D is ambiguous. The germline CDR1 and CDR2 sequences are SGHTA and FQGNSA. CDR3 length: 12 residues. The V end lost 4 bases, the J end lost 6 bases, and 8 bases lay between the germline ends. The CDR3 protein is CASSYATDTQYF. The CDR3 DNA follows: TGTGCCAGCAGCTACGCCACCGATACGCAGTATTTT.

This clonotype was counted at least ten times. J is TRBJ2-5 and V is TRBV19, with D tentatively TRBD1 or TRBD2 (5 bases each). V lost 6 bases, J lost 7 bases, and 21 bases lay in between. CDR1 is LNHDA and CDR2 is SQIVND in the germline V gene (reference sequence). This CDR3 has 15 amino acids. The CDR3 coding sequence is TGTGCCAGTAGCCTAAATCGGGACCCCGCGGGGACCCAGTACTTC. Translation: CASSLNRDPAGTQYF.

This clonotype was seen more than once but under ten times. The rearrangement uses TRBV20-1 and TRBJ2-1; 11 nucleotides match TRBD2. Trimming cost V 1 base and J 1 base; bases outside gene matches: 15. This CDR3 is built from 20 residues. Germline CDR1 reads DFQATT; CDR2 reads SNEGSKA (reference sequence). The CDR3 spells CSARVASGRRYAGSYNEQFF. As DNA, the CDR3 is TGCAGTGCTAGAGTGGCTAGCGGGAGGAGGTATGCCGGGTCCTACAATGAGCAGTTCTTC.

This clonotype has more than one count but fewer than ten. The V gene is TRBV9, the J gene TRBJ1-2; no reliable D call. V lost 1 base to trimming and J lost 8 bases, with 21 bases between them. The CDR3 runs to 16 residues. Per germline, CDR1 SGDLS and CDR2 YYNGEE. Here the CDR3 DNA reads TGTGCCAGCAGCGTAAGTTCAGGTCGCCCTATGTTAGGCTACACCTTC. Translated: CASSVSSGRPMLGYTF.

This clonotype was seen ten or more times. The chain uses TRBV7-8 and TRBJ2-1, with TRBD2 matching 7 bases. The V gene end was trimmed by 5 bases and the J gene end by 9 bases; junction bases not matched to a gene: 4. This CDR3 has 12 residues. CDR1 and CDR2 from the germline V gene are SGHVS and FQNEAQ. The CDR3 is CASSHGRREQFF. In nucleotides, the CDR3 is TGTGCCAGCAGCCACGGGAGGCGTGAGCAGTTCTTC. The full variable domain, its missing parts supplied by reference TRBV7-8 and TRBJ2-1, is GAGVSQSPRYKVAKRGQDVALRCDPISGHVSLFWYQQALGQGPEFLTYFQNEAQLDKSGLPSDRFFAERPEGSVSTLKIQRTQQEDSAVYLCASSHGRREQFFGPGTRLTVL.

This clonotype appeared many times. The J gene is TRBJ2-5, the V gene TRBV11-2; 8 bases agree with TRBD2. With 1 base clipped from V and 5 bases from J, the junction kept 12 bases outside the gene matches. The CDR3 runs 17 residues. Per the germline V gene, CDR1 is SGHAT and CDR2 is FQNNGV. CDR3: CASSLGGGMTSAETQYF. The CDR3 region has the DNA TGTGCCAGCAGCTTAGGAGGGGGGATGACTAGCGCGGAGACCCAGTACTTC.

This clonotype was counted between two and nine times. The chain carries TRBV30 and TRBJ1-5; D is uncertain. The CDR3 length is 13 residues. The germline CDR1 and CDR2 sequences are GTSNPN and SVGIG (reference sequence). Trimming removed 2 bases from V and 5 bases from J, with 10 bases in between. In DNA, the CDR3 is TGTGCCTGGAGTTCCCAATACGATCAGCCCCAGCATTTT. Translating gives CAWSSQYDQPQHF.

This clonotype was observed many times. The gene calls are TRBV2 and TRBJ1-2, with 9 bases matching TRBD1. Germline V gene lookup returns CDR1 SNHLY and CDR2 FYNNEI. The CDR3 extends over 21 amino acids. The ends lost 2 bases at V and 4 bases at J; junction bases unmatched: 23. CDR3 nucleotides: TGTGCCAGCAGTGAAATGAGGGGGGACAGGGAAAGGACCCAAGGAGGCTATGGCTACACCTTC. This translates into CASSEMRGDRERTQGGYGYTF.

This sequence joins TRBV12-5 and TRBJ2-5, with D possibly TRBD2 on 6 matching bases. V was cut by 2 bases and J by 3 bases, with 16 bases left in between. The CDR3 has 16 amino acids. Germline-derived CDR1 and CDR2 are LGHNT and FRNRAP. Written as DNA, the CDR3 is TGTGCTAGTGGTTTGTTATCCGGGACTCCGAAAGAGACCCAGTACTTC. Amino acid sequence: CASGLLSGTPKETQYF.

This clonotype was found many times. The chain has TRBV7-2 and TRBJ1-5; 11 bases agree with TRBD1. CDR1 is SGHTA, CDR2 FQGNSA, per germline. V gave up 5 bases and J gave up 5 bases; unmatched junction bases: 17. The CDR3 consists of 19 residues. The CDR3 region is CASSLGPGQGARRDQPQHF. CDR3 coding DNA: TGTGCCAGCAGCCTCGGCCCAGGACAGGGGGCGCGAAGGGATCAGCCCCAGCATTTT.

This clonotype was counted many times. The rearrangement uses TRBV7-9 and TRBJ1-4; unclear D gene. Between the trimmed V and J ends, which lost 1 base and 7 bases, there was a span of 10 bases. Germline V gene lookup returns CDR1 SEHNR and CDR2 FQNEAQ (reference sequence). CDR3 length: 14 amino acids. CDR3 DNA sequence: TGTGCCAGCAGCTTAGTGGGCCGAGGTGAAAAACTGTTTTTT. The encoded protein is CASSLVGRGEKLFF.

The gene calls are TRBV5-1 and TRBJ2-5; 10 positions agree with TRBD2. Looked up from germline, CDR1 is SGHRS and CDR2 is YFSETQ. J was trimmed by 5 bases and V by 7 bases; bases with no gene match: 8. The CDR3 has 14 residues. CDR3 sequence (DNA): TGCGCCAGCGGCGCTTTAGCGGGGGGCGAGACCCAGTACTTC. Translated, it gives CASGALAGGETQYF. Together with reference TRBV5-1 and TRBJ2-5, the CDR3 gives the full variable domain: KAGVTQTPRYLIKTRGQQVTLSCSPISGHRSVSWYQQTPGQGLQFLFEYFSETQRNKGNFPGRFSGRQFSNSRSEMNVSTLELGDSALYLCASGALAGGETQYFGPGTRLLVL.

The chain joins TRBV7-3 to TRBJ2-2; perhaps D is TRBD1 or TRBD2 (5 bases each). The germline V and J ends were trimmed by 3 bases and 6 bases, with 14 bases remaining between them. The CDR3 is 15 residues long. CDR1 and CDR2 (germline): SGHTA, FQGTGA. The CDR3 DNA reads as TGTGCCAGCAGCTTGGGGCCAGGAGGATCCGGGGAGCTGTTTTTT. Its translation: CASSLGPGGSGELFF.

The chain employs TRBV4-3 and TRBJ2-7; D is unresolved. The DNA end is more similar to TRBJ2-1, so the J call may be wrong. Per the germline V gene, CDR1 is LGHNA and CDR2 is YSLEER. This CDR3 has 14 residues. CDR3 loop: CASTPHLRIDGQFF. Here the CDR3 DNA reads TGCGCCAGCACCCCGCACCTGAGGATCGATGGGCAGTTCTTC.

This sequence joins TRBV30 and TRBJ1-6; D is perhaps TRBD1 (6 bases). The CDR3 has 14 amino acids. Per germline, CDR1 GTSNPN and CDR2 SVGIG (reference sequence). V lost 4 bases and J 7 bases, leaving 14 bases between the germline ends. The chain's CDR3 is CAWTPGGANSPLHF. CDR3 bases: TGTGCCTGGACCCCCGGGGGGGCGAATTCACCCCTCCACTTT.

V and J are TRBV10-3 and TRBJ2-7; 8 bases match TRBD1. CDR1 and CDR2 (germline): ENHRY, SYGVKD. The CDR3 covers 14 residues. V trimming: 4 bases; J trimming: 3 bases; junction bases outside the gene matches: 5. The CDR3: CAISADRAGYEQYF. As DNA, the CDR3 is TGTGCCATCAGTGCGGACAGGGCTGGCTACGAGCAGTACTTC.